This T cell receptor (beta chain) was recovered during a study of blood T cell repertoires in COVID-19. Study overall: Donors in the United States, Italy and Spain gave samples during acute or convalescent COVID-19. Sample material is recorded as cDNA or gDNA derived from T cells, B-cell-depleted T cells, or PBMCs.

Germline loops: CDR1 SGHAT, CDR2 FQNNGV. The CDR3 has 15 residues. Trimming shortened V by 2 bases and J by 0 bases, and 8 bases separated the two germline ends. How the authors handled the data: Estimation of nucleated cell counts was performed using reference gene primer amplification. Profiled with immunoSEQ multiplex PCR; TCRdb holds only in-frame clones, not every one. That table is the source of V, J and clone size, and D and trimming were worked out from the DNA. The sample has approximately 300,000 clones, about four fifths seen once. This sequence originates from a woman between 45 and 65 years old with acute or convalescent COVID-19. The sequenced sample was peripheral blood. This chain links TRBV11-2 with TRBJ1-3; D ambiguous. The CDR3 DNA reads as TGTGCCAGCAGCTTAATGTCTAGCTCTGGAAACACCATATATTTT. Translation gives CASSLMSSSGNTIYF.